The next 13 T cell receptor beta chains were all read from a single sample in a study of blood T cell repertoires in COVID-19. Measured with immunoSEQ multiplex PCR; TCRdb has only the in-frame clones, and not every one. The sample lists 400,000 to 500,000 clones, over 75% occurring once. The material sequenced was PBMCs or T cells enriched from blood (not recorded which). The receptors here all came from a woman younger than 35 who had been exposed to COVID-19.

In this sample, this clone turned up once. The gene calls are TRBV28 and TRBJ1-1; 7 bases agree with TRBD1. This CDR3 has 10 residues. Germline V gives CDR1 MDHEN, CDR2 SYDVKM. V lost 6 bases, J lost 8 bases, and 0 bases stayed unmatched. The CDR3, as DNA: TGTGCCAGCAGGGGACAGGAAGCTTTCTTT. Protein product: CASRGQEAFF.

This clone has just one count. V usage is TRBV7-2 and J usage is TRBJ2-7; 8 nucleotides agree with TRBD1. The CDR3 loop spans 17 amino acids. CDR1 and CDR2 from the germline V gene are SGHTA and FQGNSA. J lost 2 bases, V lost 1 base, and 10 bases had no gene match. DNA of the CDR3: TGTGCCAGCAGCTTAGTAGTAAGTGGACAGGGTCCCTACGAGCAGTACTTC. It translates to CASSLVVSGQGPYEQYF.

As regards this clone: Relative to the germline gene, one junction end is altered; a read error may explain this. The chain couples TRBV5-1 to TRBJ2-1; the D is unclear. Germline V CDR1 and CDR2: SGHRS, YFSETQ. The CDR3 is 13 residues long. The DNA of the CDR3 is TGCGCCAGCAGCTTGGGATCGCGGAATGCGCAGTTCTTC. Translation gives CASSLGSRNAQFF.

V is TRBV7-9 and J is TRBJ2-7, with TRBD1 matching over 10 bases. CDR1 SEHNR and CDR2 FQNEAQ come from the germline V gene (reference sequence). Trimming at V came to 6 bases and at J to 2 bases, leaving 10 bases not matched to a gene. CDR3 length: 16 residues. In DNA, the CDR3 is TGTGCCAGCAGTCGCTCTGGGACAGGGGACCCCTACGAGCAGTACTTC. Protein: CASSRSGTGDPYEQYF.

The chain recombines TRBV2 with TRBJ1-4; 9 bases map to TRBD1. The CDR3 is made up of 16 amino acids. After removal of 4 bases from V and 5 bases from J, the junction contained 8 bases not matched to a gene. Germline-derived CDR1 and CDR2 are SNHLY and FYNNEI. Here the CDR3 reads CASSVTGGRENEKLFF. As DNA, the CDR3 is TGTGCCAGCAGTGTCACAGGGGGCCGGGAAAATGAAAAACTGTTTTTT.

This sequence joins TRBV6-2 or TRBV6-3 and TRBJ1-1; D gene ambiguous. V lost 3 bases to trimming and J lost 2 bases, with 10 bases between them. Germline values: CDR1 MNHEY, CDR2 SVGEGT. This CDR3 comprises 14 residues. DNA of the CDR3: TGTGCCAGCAGTTATAGTGTGAGAAACACTGAAGCTTTCTTT. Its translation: CASSYSVRNTEAFF.

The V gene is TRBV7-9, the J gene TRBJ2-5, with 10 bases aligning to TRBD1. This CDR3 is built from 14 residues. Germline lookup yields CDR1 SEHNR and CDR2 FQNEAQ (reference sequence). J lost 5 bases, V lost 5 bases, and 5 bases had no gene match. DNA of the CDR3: TGTGCCAGCAGCATAGACAGGGGGCCCGAGACCCAGTACTTC. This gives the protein CASSIDRGPETQYF.

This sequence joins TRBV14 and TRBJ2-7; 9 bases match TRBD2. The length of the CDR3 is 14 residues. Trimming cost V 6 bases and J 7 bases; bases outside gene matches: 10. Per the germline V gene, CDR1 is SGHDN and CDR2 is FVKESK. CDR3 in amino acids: CASSRKREVREQYF. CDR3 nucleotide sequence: TGTGCCAGCAGTCGTAAGCGGGAGGTTAGGGAGCAGTACTTC.

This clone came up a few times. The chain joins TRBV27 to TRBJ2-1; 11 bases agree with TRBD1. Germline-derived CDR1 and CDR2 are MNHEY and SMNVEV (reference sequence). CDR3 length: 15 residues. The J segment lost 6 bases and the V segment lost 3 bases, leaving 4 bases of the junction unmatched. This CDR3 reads CASSFGDRGFNEQFF. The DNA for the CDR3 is TGTGCCAGCAGTTTTGGGGACAGGGGGTTCAATGAGCAGTTCTTC.

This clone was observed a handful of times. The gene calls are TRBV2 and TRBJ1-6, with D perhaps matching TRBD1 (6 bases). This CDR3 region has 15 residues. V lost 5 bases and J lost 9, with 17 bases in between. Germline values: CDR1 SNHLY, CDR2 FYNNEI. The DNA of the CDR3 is TGTGCCAGCAGTTACTCACAGGGTGTATCTTCACCCCTCCACTTT. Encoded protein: CASSYSQGVSSPLHF.

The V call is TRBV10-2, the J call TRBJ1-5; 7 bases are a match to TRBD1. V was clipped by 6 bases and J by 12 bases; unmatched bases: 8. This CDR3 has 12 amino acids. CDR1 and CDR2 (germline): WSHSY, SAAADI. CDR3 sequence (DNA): TGCGCCAGCAGCGGGGGACAGCCAAACCAGCATTTT. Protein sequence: CASSGGQPNQHF.

The DNA of the CDR3 is TGTGCCAGCAGCACGGGACAGGGGGTTGCGTACTTC. Translated: CASSTGQGVAYF. The chain carries TRBV7-9 and TRBJ2-7; 11 bases map to TRBD1. The CDR3 extends over 12 amino acids. The germline V gene has CDR1 SEHNR and CDR2 FQNEAQ (reference sequence). V lost 5 bases and J lost 12; bases outside the gene matches: 6.

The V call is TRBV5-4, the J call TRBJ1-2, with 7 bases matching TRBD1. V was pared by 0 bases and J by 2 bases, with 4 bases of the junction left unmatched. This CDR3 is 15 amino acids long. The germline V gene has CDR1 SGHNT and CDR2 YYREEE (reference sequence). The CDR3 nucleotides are TGTGCCAGCAGCTTGGATCCAGGGGGGAACTATGGCTACACCTTC. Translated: CASSLDPGGNYGYTF.